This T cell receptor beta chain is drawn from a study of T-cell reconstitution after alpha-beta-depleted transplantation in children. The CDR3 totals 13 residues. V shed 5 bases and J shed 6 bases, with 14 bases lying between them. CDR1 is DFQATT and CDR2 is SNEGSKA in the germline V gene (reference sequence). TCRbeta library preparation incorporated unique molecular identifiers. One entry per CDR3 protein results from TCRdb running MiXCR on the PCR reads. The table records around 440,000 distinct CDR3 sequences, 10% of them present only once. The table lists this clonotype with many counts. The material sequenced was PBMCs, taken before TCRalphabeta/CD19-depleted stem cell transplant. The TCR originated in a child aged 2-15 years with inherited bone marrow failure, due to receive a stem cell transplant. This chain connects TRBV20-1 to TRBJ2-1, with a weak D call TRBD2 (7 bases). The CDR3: CSALGGRTNEQFF. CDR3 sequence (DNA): TGCAGTGCTCTCGGGGGGCGAACCAATGAGCAGTTCTTC.